The present TCR beta chain was sequenced within a study of Ad26.COV2.S vaccination and SARS-CoV-2 variants. Study details: Participant was drawn from the COV1001 Ad26.COV2.S trial arm. Intramuscularly, Ad26.COV2.S was given either once or twice, 56 days apart.

The V and J ends lost 3 bases and 4 bases respectively, with 19 bases between them. Germline V CDR1 and CDR2: LNHDA, SQIVND (reference sequence). The CDR3 consists of 18 residues. Only in-frame clones appear in the TCRdb table, and some are missing; sequencing was by immunoSEQ multiplex PCR. In the table there are more than 300,000 clones, roughly nine tenths of which are singletons. General study findings and limits: The study found similar non-spike TCR breadth in vaccine and placebo recipients.

Treatment in this sample: 15 to 20 received Ad26.COV2.S at low or high dose, single or two shots; roughly 5 received placebo; per-sample allocation not given. Following the first vaccine or placebo injection, samples were taken on day 63. A word on this clone: Its antigen is undetermined.

This TCR was recovered from a person aged 18-60 years who received the Ad26.COV2.S COVID-19 vaccine or a placebo. J is TRBJ2-6 and V is TRBV19, with D perhaps matching TRBD1 (6 bases). This specimen consisted of peripheral blood, obtained in a trial of Ad26.COV2.S vaccine versus placebo. CDR3 sequence: CASSIPQGSSGGANVLTF. The CDR3 DNA reads TGTGCCAGTAGTATCCCCCAGGGGTCCTCGGGAGGGGCCAACGTCCTGACTTTC.